This T cell receptor beta chain was obtained from a study of human CD8 memory T cell subsets. The study used negative magnetic separation to enrich total CD8+ T cells. CDR1 is SNHLY and CDR2 is FYNNEI in the germline V gene. The CDR3 has 16 residues. Making the TCR beta libraries relied on UMI-labeled 5' RACE. With the 5' RACE reads reprocessed, TCRdb shows one record per CDR3 protein and no DNA. This sample's clone table lists 5,600 or so distinct CDR3 sequences. The sample taken for sequencing was CD8+ effector memory T cells (TEM) sorted from PBMCs. Stated subset: effector memory CD8 T cells, CCR7- CD45RO+ CD95+. The chain combines TRBV2 with TRBJ2-2; with no DNA, the TCRdb D assignment of TRBD1 cannot be verified. This receptor was identified in a human donor in good health. CDR3 region: CASSPPGQENTGELFF.